Sequencing of this TCR beta chain was carried out in a study of shared clonotypes between healthy human individuals. Findings of the study overall: Researchers found naive subsets generally carried larger estimated richness than memory subsets. Even with large depth, rarefaction showed that sorted-subset sequencing was incomplete. Several donors held roughly 5% of naive CD4 clonotypes in common.

Naive CD8 cells lacked CD45RO, underwent positive selection for CCR7 and left out terminally differentiated effector memory CD45RA+ cells. Donors, healthy HIV-negative adults, lacked recent acute infections or vaccinations. CDR3 length equals 12 residues. Germline CDR1 is MRHNA and CDR2 is SNTAGT. With 6 bases removed from V and 7 bases from J, the gap between germline ends came to 10 bases. The protocol was immunoSEQ multiplex PCR, while the TCRdb copy is restricted to in-frame clones and leaves out a portion. Found here are millions of clones, 93% of them singletons; the top ten hold roughly 1.8%. Details on this clone: No antigen is known for it.

Material: naive CD8+ T cells from PBMCs. This TCR was sampled from a man aged 18 to 30 in good health. Some clones in this sample may be carry-over from other donors' samples. The chain has TRBV6-4 and TRBJ1-5; no definite D call. CDR3 region: CASSIGRQPQHF. The CDR3 nucleotides read TGTGCCAGCAGCATTGGACGCCAGCCCCAGCATTTT.